The next 24 T cell receptor beta chains were all read from a single sample in a study of identical twins. TCRdb re-derived calls from the 5' RACE reads in MiXCR, one entry per CDR3 protein. The sample consists of 500,000 to 550,000 distinct CDR3 sequences, 20% to 25% of them appearing once. The same specimen was also included in a second study, on yellow fever vaccine responses in identical twins.

Sequenced material: CD4+ T cells sorted from blood. Receptors originate from a woman between 18 and 30 years old in good health.

This clonotype has more than one count but fewer than ten. The DNA of the CDR3 is TGTGCCACGACCGGGACGGTCAACTATGGCTACACCTTC. Protein product: CATTGTVNYGYTF. V gene TRBV10-3 combines with J gene TRBJ1-2; perhaps TRBD1 as D (5 bases). Trimming shortened V by 10 bases and J by 2 bases, and 14 bases separated the two germline ends. The CDR3 has 13 amino acids. CDR1 and CDR2 from the germline V gene are ENHRY and SYGVKD.

The gene calls are TRBV28 and TRBJ2-7, with 8 bases matching TRBD1. Germline CDR1 is MDHEN and CDR2 is SYDVKM. The CDR3 consists of 15 residues. Unmatched junction bases numbered 9, after V lost 3 bases and J lost 5 bases. The CDR3 nucleotides read TGTGCCAGCAGTTTCGCCGGGACAGGCGTTCACGAGCAGTACTTC. Translation: CASSFAGTGVHEQYF.

The chain links TRBV7-6 to TRBJ2-3; maybe TRBD1 (6 bases). The CDR3 is made up of 13 amino acids. Germline CDR1 reads SGHVS; CDR2 reads FNYEAQ. V lost 4 bases and J 7 bases, leaving 12 bases between the germline ends. In DNA, the CDR3 is TGTGCCAGCAGCTCCGCTACAGGGTATACGCAGTATTTT. It translates to CASSSATGYTQYF.

The chain couples TRBV5-1 to TRBJ2-3; TRBD2 agrees at 9 bases. This CDR3 has 15 residues. V lost 0 bases to trimming and J lost 4 bases; unmatched junction nucleotides: 3. The germline CDR1 and CDR2 sequences are SGHRS and YFSETQ. This CDR3 reads CASSLAVAGADTQYF. CDR3 nucleotide sequence: TGCGCCAGCAGCTTGGCCGTAGCGGGGGCAGATACGCAGTATTTT.

The table lists this clonotype with a few counts. DNA of the CDR3: TGCGCCAGCAGCCCCAAGCCGGACAGGGTTACTTACGGCTACACCTTC. Protein: CASSPKPDRVTYGYTF. The chain couples TRBV5-1 to TRBJ1-2, with 8 bases identical to TRBD1. J was trimmed by 8 bases and V by 4 bases; bases with no gene match: 16. Germline CDR1 is SGHRS and CDR2 is YFSETQ. There are 16 residues in the CDR3.

The V call is TRBV7-9, the J call TRBJ1-1; 12 positions agree with TRBD1. This CDR3 spans 15 amino acids. V dropped 4 bases and J dropped 6; count of bases not matched to a gene: 6. Germline CDR1 SEHNR, CDR2 FQNEAQ (reference sequence). CDR3 in amino acids: CASSYAGTGGSEAFF. The CDR3 DNA is TGTGCCAGCAGCTATGCCGGGACAGGGGGCTCTGAAGCTTTCTTT.

In DNA form, the CDR3 reads TGTGCCAGCAGCCGGGGGGCGCATCCACCCCTCCACTTT. Protein: CASSRGAHPPLHF. V is TRBV7-9 and J is TRBJ1-6; D possibly corresponds to TRBD1 (6 bases). The ends were cut back, 5 bases at V and 11 bases at J, with 13 bases in the middle. CDR1 and CDR2 from the germline V gene are SEHNR and FQNEAQ (reference sequence). The CDR3 covers 13 residues.

The J gene is TRBJ2-1, the V gene TRBV6-2 or TRBV6-3, with 7 positions matching TRBD2. The CDR3 loop spans 15 amino acids. CDR1 is MNHEY, CDR2 SVGEGT, per germline. Trimming cost V 2 bases and J 5 bases; bases outside gene matches: 6. The CDR3 DNA sequence: TGTGCCAGCAGTTACCTCGTCGGGGGGAACAATGAGCAGTTCTTC. Protein product: CASSYLVGGNNEQFF.

A few counts support this clonotype. J is TRBJ2-2 and V is TRBV28; 9 bases fit TRBD1. Germline trimming cut 6 bases from V and 4 bases from J; bases unmatched to any gene: 6. Germline V lookup: CDR1 MDHEN, CDR2 SYDVKM. The CDR3 consists of 15 residues. The CDR3 bases are TGTGCCAGCAGCCCAACAGGGGGCCCCACCGGGGAGCTGTTTTTT. As protein: CASSPTGGPTGELFF.

The genes are TRBV2 and TRBJ2-2; tentatively, D is TRBD2 (5 bases). The CDR3 has 15 amino acids. CDR1 is SNHLY and CDR2 is FYNNEI in the germline V gene. V lost 1 base and J lost 7, with 13 bases in between. CDR3 bases: TGTGCCAGCAGTGAAGAGGGTCTAGCAAGCGGGGAGCTGTTTTTT. The encoded protein is CASSEEGLASGELFF.

This chain links TRBV12-3 or TRBV12-4 with TRBJ2-1, with 8 bases lining up with TRBD2. Trimming removed 6 bases from V and 4 bases from J; junction bases left unmatched: 8. The CDR3 extends over 15 amino acids. The CDR3 sequence is CASRPGTRTYNEQFF. In DNA, the CDR3 is TGTGCCAGCAGACCAGGGACTAGAACTTACAATGAGCAGTTCTTC.

The chain carries TRBV12-3 or TRBV12-4 and TRBJ2-4, with D tentatively TRBD1 (6 bases). The CDR3 covers 15 residues. Trimming took off 4 bases at V and 6 bases at J, with 16 bases between the two ends. The CDR3 loop is CASSSHDRKVNIQYF. CDR3 bases: TGTGCCAGCAGTTCTCATGACAGGAAGGTAAACATTCAGTACTTC.

The CDR3 here is CASSSPTGRGEKLFF. DNA for the CDR3: TGTGCCAGCAGTTCGCCGACAGGGCGGGGTGAAAAACTGTTTTTT. This sequence joins TRBV6-5 and TRBJ1-4, with 7 nucleotides matching TRBD1. J lost 7 bases, V lost 4 bases, and 9 bases had no gene match. Germline CDR1 MNHEY, CDR2 SVGAGI. The CDR3 is 15 residues long.

This clonotype was recorded at least ten times. The V gene is TRBV5-1, the J gene TRBJ2-5; 10 bases line up with TRBD2. Germline lookup yields CDR1 SGHRS and CDR2 YFSETQ. The CDR3 consists of 15 residues. J gave up 0 bases and V 2 bases, and 1 base lay outside the gene matches. The CDR3 DNA is TGCGCCAGCAGCTTTAGCGGGGGGAACCAAGAGACCCAGTACTTC. This translates into CASSFSGGNQETQYF.

This sequence joins TRBV7-8 and TRBJ2-2; no clear D. Germline V gene data show CDR1 as SGHVS and CDR2 as FQNEAQ. This CDR3 region has 15 residues. The germline V and J ends were trimmed by 5 bases and 2 bases, with 12 bases remaining between them. The CDR3 loop reads CASSLLGLNTGELFF. The CDR3 DNA reads as TGTGCCAGCAGCCTTCTCGGTCTTAACACCGGGGAGCTGTTTTTT.

CDR3 in DNA: TGTGCCAGCTCACCACGAGGCGGGTGGACTGAAGCTTTCTTT. It encodes CASSPRGGWTEAFF. This chain joins TRBV18 and TRBJ1-1, with unresolved D. CDR1 and CDR2 (germline): KGHSH, LQKENI. The CDR3 sequence is 14 residues long. V lost 1 base and J 5 bases, leaving 11 bases between the germline ends.

The CDR3 reads CSVRGTSGSVHNEQFF. The DNA of the CDR3 is TGCAGTGTACGAGGAACTAGCGGGAGCGTACACAATGAGCAGTTCTTC. V and J are TRBV20-1 and TRBJ2-1; 11 bases align to TRBD2. The length of the CDR3 is 16 residues. V shed 7 bases, J shed 5 bases, and the junction held 13 bases outside the gene matches. Germline V gene data show CDR1 as DFQATT and CDR2 as SNEGSKA (reference sequence).

The J gene is TRBJ2-1, the V gene TRBV2; 7 bases are shared with TRBD2. V dropped 11 bases and J dropped 13; count of bases not matched to a gene: 17. The CDR3 is made up of 13 amino acids. The germline gives CDR1 SNHLY, CDR2 FYNNEI. The CDR3 sequence is CAGEGLFYNYQFF. CDR3 bases: TGTGCCGGCGAGGGACTATTTTACAATTATCAGTTCTTC.

This clonotype was counted only a few times. The gene calls are TRBV3-1 and TRBJ2-3, with TRBD1 as a possible D gene (6 bases). The CDR3 has 14 amino acids. Germline V gene data show CDR1 as LGHDT and CDR2 as YNNKEL (reference sequence). Trimming took off 6 bases at V and 2 bases at J, with 12 bases between the two ends. CDR3 region: CASRQTGITDTQYF. In DNA, the CDR3 is TGTGCCAGCAGACAGACAGGAATCACAGATACGCAGTATTTT.

The chain uses TRBV4-2 and TRBJ2-3, with unresolved D. CDR1 is LGHNA, CDR2 YNFKEQ, per germline. The CDR3 covers 13 residues. The V end was cut by 1 base, the J end by 6 bases, with 8 bases between. The CDR3 sequence: CASSQAQVDTQYF. In DNA form, the CDR3 reads TGTGCCAGCAGCCAAGCTCAGGTGGATACGCAGTATTTT.

V is TRBV7-8 and J is TRBJ2-4; 7 bases match TRBD1. V dropped 5 bases and J dropped 0; count of bases not matched to a gene: 10. Germline V gene data show CDR1 as SGHVS and CDR2 as FQNEAQ. The CDR3 runs to 17 residues. Written as DNA, the CDR3 is TGTGCCAGCAGCCCGCAGACGACAGGGATAGCCAAAAACATTCAGTACTTC. It encodes CASSPQTTGIAKNIQYF.

The chain employs TRBV12-3 or TRBV12-4 and TRBJ1-1, with TRBD1 identical over 9 bases. This CDR3 region has 14 residues. V lost 6 bases, J lost 6 bases, and 8 bases stayed unmatched. This CDR3 reads CASSPTGGSPEAFF. DNA of the CDR3: TGTGCCAGCAGCCCCACAGGGGGCTCCCCTGAAGCTTTCTTT.

This chain joins TRBV5-1 and TRBJ1-1; possible D gene TRBD1, 5 bases. Germline V gene sequence: CDR1 SGHRS, CDR2 YFSETQ. The CDR3 has 12 amino acids. V shed 0 bases and J shed 11 bases, with 11 bases lying between them. DNA of the CDR3: TGCGCCAGCAGCTTGGGGCAGGGTTGGGCTTTCTTT. Its protein product is CASSLGQGWAFF. The full variable domain, completed using reference TRBV5-1 and TRBJ1-1, is KAGVTQTPRYLIKTRGQQVTLSCSPISGHRSVSWYQQTPGQGLQFLFEYFSETQRNKGNFPGRFSGRQFSNSRSEMNVSTLELGDSALYLCASSLGQGWAFFGQGTRLTVV.

The rearrangement joins TRBV20-1 to TRBJ1-2; no definite D call. Trimming cost V 6 bases and J 2 bases, with 10 bases left between them. Germline V lookup: CDR1 DFQATT, CDR2 SNEGSKA (reference sequence). The CDR3 consists of 12 residues. The CDR3 DNA reads as TGCAGTGCCAAGTCAGAGAACTATGGCTACACCTTC. It codes for CSAKSENYGYTF.